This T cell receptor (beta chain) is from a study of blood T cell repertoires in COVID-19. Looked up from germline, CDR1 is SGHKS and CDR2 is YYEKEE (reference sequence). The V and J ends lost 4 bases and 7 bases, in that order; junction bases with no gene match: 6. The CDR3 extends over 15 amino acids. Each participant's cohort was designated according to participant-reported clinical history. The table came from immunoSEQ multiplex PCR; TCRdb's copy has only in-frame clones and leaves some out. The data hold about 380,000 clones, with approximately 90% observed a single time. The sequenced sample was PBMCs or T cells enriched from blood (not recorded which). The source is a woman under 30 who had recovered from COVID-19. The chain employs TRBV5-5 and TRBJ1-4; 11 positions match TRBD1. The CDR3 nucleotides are TGTGCCAGCAGCCCCGGACAGGGGGCCGTTGAAAAACTGTTTTTT. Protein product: CASSPGQGAVEKLFF.